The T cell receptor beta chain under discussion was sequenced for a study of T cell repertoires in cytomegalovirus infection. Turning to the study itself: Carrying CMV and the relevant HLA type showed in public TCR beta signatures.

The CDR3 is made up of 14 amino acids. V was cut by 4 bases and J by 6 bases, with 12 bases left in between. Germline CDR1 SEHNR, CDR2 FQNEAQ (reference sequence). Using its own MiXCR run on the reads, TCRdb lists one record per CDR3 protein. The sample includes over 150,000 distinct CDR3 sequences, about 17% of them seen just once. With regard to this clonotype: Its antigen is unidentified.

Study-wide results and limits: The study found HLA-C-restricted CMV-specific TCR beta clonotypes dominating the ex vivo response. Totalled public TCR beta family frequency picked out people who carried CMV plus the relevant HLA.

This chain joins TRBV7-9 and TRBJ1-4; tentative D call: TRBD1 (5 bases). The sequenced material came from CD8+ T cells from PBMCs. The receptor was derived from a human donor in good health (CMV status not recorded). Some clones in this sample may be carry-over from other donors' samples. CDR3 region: CASSSGGGDEKLFF. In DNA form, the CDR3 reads TGTGCCAGCAGCTCCGGGGGTGGGGATGAAAAACTGTTTTTT.